Sequencing of this TCR beta chain was carried out in a study of blood T cell repertoires in COVID-19. CDR1 is MNHEY, CDR2 SMNVEV, per germline (reference sequence). This CDR3 comprises 14 residues. V dropped 5 bases and J dropped 7; count of bases not matched to a gene: 8. Libraries were prepared by immunoSEQ multiplex PCR; TCRdb keeps only in-frame clonotypes and omits some of them. The sample holds 200,000 or so clones, 75% to 85% seen once. The rearrangement links TRBV27 to TRBJ2-1; 7 bases agree with TRBD2. The TCR comes from an elderly woman with COVID-19, enrolled during active disease. Material: peripheral blood. Here the CDR3 DNA reads TGTGCCAGCAGTCCCGGACTAGTCGGGAATGAGCAGTTCTTC. This gives the protein CASSPGLVGNEQFF.